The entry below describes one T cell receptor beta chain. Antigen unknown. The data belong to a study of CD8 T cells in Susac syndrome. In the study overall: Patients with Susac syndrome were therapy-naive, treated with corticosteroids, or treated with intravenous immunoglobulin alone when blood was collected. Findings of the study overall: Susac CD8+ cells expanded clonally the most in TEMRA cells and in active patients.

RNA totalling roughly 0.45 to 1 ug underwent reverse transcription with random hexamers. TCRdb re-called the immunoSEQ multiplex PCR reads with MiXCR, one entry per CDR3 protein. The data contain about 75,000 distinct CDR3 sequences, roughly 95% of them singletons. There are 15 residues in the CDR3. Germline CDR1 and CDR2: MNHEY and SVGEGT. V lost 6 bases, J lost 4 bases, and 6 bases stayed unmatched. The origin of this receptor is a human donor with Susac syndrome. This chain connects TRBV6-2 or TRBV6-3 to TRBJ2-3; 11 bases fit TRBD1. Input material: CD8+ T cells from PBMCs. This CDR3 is CASRWDRGRPDTQYF. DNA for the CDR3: TGTGCCAGCAGATGGGACAGGGGGAGGCCAGATACGCAGTATTTT.